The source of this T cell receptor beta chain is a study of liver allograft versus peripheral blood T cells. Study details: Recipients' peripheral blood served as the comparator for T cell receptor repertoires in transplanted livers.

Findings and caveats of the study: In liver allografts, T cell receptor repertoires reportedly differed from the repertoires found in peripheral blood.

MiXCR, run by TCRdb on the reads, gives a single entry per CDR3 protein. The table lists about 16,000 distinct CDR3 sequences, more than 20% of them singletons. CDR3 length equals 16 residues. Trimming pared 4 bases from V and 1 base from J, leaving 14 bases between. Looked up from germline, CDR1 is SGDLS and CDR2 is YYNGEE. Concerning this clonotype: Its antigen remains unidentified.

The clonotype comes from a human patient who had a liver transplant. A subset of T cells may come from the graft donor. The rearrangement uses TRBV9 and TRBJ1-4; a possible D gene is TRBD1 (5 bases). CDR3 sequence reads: CASSRPPGGTNEKLFF. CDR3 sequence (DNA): TGTGCCAGCAGCCGGCCCCCGGGGGGAACTAATGAAAAACTGTTTTTT. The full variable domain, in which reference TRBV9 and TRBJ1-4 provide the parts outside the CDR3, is DSGVTQTPKHLITATGQRVTLRCSPRSGDLSVYWYQQSLDQGLQFLIQYYNGEERAKGNILERFSAQQFPDLHSELNLSSLELGDSALYFCASSRPPGGTNEKLFFGSGTQLSVL.